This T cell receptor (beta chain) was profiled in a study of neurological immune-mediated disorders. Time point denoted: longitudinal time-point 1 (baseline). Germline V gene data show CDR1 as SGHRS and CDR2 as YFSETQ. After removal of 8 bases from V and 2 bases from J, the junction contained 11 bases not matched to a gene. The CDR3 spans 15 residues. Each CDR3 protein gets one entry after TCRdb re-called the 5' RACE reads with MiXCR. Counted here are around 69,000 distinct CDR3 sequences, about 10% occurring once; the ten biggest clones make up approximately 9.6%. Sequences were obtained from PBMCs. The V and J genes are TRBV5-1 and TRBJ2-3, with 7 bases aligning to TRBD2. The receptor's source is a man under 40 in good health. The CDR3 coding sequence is TGCGCCAGTACGGAGCGGGGAACCTACACAGATACGCAGTATTTT. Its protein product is CASTERGTYTDTQYF.